This TCR beta chain was profiled in a study of T cells in localized non-small cell lung cancer (dated by TCRdb to about 2020). Study-wide context: Comparing tumors with uninvolved tumor-adjacent lungs, the study looked at the T cell repertoires of fewer than 250 patients with early-stage NSCLC. The cohort was made up of 200 to 250 treatment-naive NSCLC patients whose localized lung tumors had been resected. Of the NSCLC patients, roughly 130 were male and approximately 100 were female, and the mean age was about 69 years.

Broad study findings and their caveats: The highest T cell clonality was observed in uninvolved tumor-adjacent lung, where clonality exceeded that of tumor, suggesting that antigenic responses were more focused in uninvolved tumor-adjacent lung. Of the top 100 tumor clones, a median of around 57 were detected in paired uninvolved adjacent lung; some 28 were also among that lung's top 100. Since the design was exploratory, TCR variables were selected using unadjusted p-values with no false-discovery rate correction. Because multi-region sequencing of the tumors was not done, intratumor heterogeneity could not be ruled out. Higher T cell density in blood was associated with longer overall survival, whereas higher clonality in adjacent lung was associated with shorter survival.

CDR1 and CDR2 are read off the germline V gene (reference sequence) as SEHNR and FQNEAQ. Trimming costs V 5 bases and J 7 bases, and their ends lie 14 bases apart. From its cysteine to its phenylalanine, the CDR3 spans 13 amino acids. Only the CDR3 DNA is retained, 39 bases long and in frame from the first base. The immunoSEQ Assay was used to sequence TCR beta CDR3 regions from DNA. From the authors' description of their analysis: T cell density was computed as TCR beta template counts normalized to usable DNA estimated by amplifying housekeeping genes. Richness was estimated with the preseqR package, extrapolating to 400,000 templates for PBMC samples and 120,000 templates for tissue samples. Clonality was taken to be one minus Pielou's evenness. Tissue-enriched TCRs were identified by differential abundance testing using productive amino-acid clonotypes, minimum total count 5 and alpha 0.1. The Jaccard Index and the Morisita Overlap Index were used to measure repertoire overlap between compartments. GLIPH grouped TCR beta CDR3s together with public tetramer-defined viral CDR3s, and a viral motif had to include at least three viral sequences and also show V-gene enrichment. Sourced from immuneACCESS, this table was stored by TCRdb with only in-frame sequences that have V and J called. A share of the clones is absent; for the studies checked, an unresolved V gene accounts for under half, and the remainder has no known explanation. The V and J calls and clone size are taken from that table; D and trimming were inferred from the DNA. Within this sample are tens of thousands of clones, with approximately 80% of them counted one time only. The ten largest clones capture roughly 15% of the sample.

Concerning this clone: Its antigen is currently not known. No much larger clone exists at a distance of one base, and base qualities are not known.

At diagnosis, peripheral blood, uninvolved tumor-adjacent lung and tumor were collected and stored as a combination of fresh-frozen and FFPE material. For TCR repertoire profiling, the blood samples were analyzed as peripheral blood mononuclear cells. The chain employs TRBV7-9 and TRBJ1-2; matching of 5 bases hints at TRBD1 as the D gene. The clonotype comes from a man aged 35 to 69 with stage III lung adenocarcinoma. Sample: peripheral blood mononuclear cells, taken before any cancer treatment. DNA sequence: TGTGCCAGCAGCCTCCCCCAGGGACGTGGCTACACCTTC. It specifies CASSLPQGRGYTF.